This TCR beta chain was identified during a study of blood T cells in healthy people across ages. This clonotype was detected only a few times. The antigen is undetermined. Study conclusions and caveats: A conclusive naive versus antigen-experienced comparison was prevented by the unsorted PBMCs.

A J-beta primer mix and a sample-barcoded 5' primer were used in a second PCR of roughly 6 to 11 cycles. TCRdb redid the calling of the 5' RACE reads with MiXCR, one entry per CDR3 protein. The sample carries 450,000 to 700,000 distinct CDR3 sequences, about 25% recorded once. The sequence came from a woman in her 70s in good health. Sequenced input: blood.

The CDR3 sequence: CASSQIQDPTGELFF. The CDR3, as DNA: TGTGCCAGCAGTCAGATACAGGATCCCACCGGGGAGCTGTTTTTT. J is TRBJ2-2 and V is TRBV12-3 or TRBV12-4, with a tentative D call TRBD1 (5 bases). There are 15 residues in the CDR3. Trimming stripped 5 bases from V and 4 bases from J, with 14 bases between.